This is a list of T cell receptor beta chains from one sample in a study of molecular identifiers for immune sequencing clone quantification. TCRdb re-analysed the PCR reads in MiXCR, keeping a single row per CDR3 protein. The sample consists of some 70,000 distinct CDR3 sequences, around 18% of them appearing once. Sequencing used naive CD8+ T cells from blood, with Jurkat cell RNA spiked in. The receptors originated from a human donor in good health. Some libraries in this study had Jurkat cell RNA spiked in. CDR3s include the opening cysteine and the closing phenylalanine or tryptophan. A D gene is named only where the DNA matches it firmly. Clone size is shown for a subset of rows, as once, few, many or a class of expanded clone.

TGCAGTGCTAGAGCGGAGGGCGGGACGACCTACAATGAGCAGTTCTTC CSARAEGGTTYNEQFF TRBJ2-1 . . TRBV20-1
TGTGCCAGCAACTCTCCGAGGGTGAAGAATGAGCAGTTCTTC CASNSPRVKNEQFF TRBJ2-1 . many TRBV7-2
TGTGCCAGCAGCAAAGGCGGCGGCGGCAGCACAGATACGCAGTATTTT CASSKGGGGSTDTQYF TRBJ2-3 . many TRBV9
TGTGCCAGCAGCCCGGCAGGGGGCTATGGCTACACCTTC CASSPAGGYGYTF TRBJ1-2 TRBD1 few TRBV27
TGTGCCAGCAGCCAGGTGAATCAAGAGACCCAGTACTTC CASSQVNQETQYF TRBJ2-5 . many TRBV14
TGTGCCAGCAGCCAAGATCAGTTAGGCGGGTCTTACTATGGCTACACCTTC CASSQDQLGGSYYGYTF TRBJ1-2 . once TRBV3-1
TGCGCCAGCAGCTTAGGACCACTAGAGAACACCGGGGAGCTGTTTTTT CASSLGPLENTGELFF TRBJ2-2 . many TRBV5-1
TGTGCCAGCAGCCCGACCGGCGCGTTGTCTGAAGCTTTCTTT CASSPTGALSEAFF TRBJ1-1 . many TRBV7-2
TGTGCCAGCAGTCTCATTCGAAGAAGGTGGGGCACAGATACGCAGTATTTT CASSLIRRRWGTDTQYF TRBJ2-3 . many TRBV28
TGTGCCAGCAGTGACAAGGGCTCTGGGGCCAACGTCCTGACTTTC CASSDKGSGANVLTF TRBJ2-6 . many TRBV6-4
TGTGCCAGCAGCTTTTTGCGGAACCGTCCGAACACCGGGGAGCTGTTTTTT CASSFLRNRPNTGELFF TRBJ2-2 . many TRBV7-9
TGTGCCAGCAGTTACTCTGGGGGATCTGCCCACGAGCAGTACTTC CASSYSGGSAHEQYF TRBJ2-7 . few TRBV6-2/TRBV6-3
TGTGCCTCCAGGGGACCGGAGGTGAACACTGAAGCTTTCTTT CASRGPEVNTEAFF TRBJ1-1 . few TRBV6-5
TGCAGCGTCGCCGGACTCGTCCACTCCTACAATGAGCAGTTCTTC CSVAGLVHSYNEQFF TRBJ2-1 . many TRBV29-1
TGCGCCAGCAGCTTGGTTAGTCTTTCCGAGCAGTACTTC CASSLVSLSEQYF TRBJ2-7 . many TRBV5-1
TGCGCCAGCAGCCATGGACTAGCCAGTGTTGAGTATGAGCAGTTCTTC CASSHGLASVEYEQFF TRBJ2-1 TRBD2 many TRBV4-3
TGTGCCAGCAGCTATTATAAAATGGCTAACAATGAGCAGTTCTTC CASSYYKMANNEQFF TRBJ2-1 . many TRBV7-8
TGTGCCTGGAGTGTGGCTAGCGGCGGCAATGAGCAGTTCTTC CAWSVASGGNEQFF TRBJ2-1 TRBD2 many TRBV30
TGTGCCAGCAGTTTAGGGACTAGCGGGAGGGAGTGGCAAGAGACCCAGTACTTC CASSLGTSGREWQETQYF TRBJ2-5 TRBD2 . TRBV28
TGTGCCACCAGCAGAGTGGGAGCCAAAAACATTCAGTACTTC CATSRVGAKNIQYF TRBJ2-4 . many TRBV15
TGTGCCAGCAGTTGGGTAGAACGGCTAGATACGCAGTATTTT CASSWVERLDTQYF TRBJ2-3 . many TRBV27
TGTGCCAGCAGTCCACCAGGGACAGTGGTTCAGACCCTCCACTTT CASSPPGTVVQTLHF TRBJ1-6 TRBD1 . TRBV12-3/TRBV12-4
TGTGCCACCAACCCCCAGGGGTCGAACACCGGGGAGCTGTTTTTT CATNPQGSNTGELFF TRBJ2-2 . . TRBV12-3/TRBV12-4
TGTGCCAGCAGCTTAGGGTCGGGCAGCTCCTACGAGCAGTACTTC CASSLGSGSSYEQYF TRBJ2-7 . many TRBV7-8
TGCGCCAGCAGCTGGCCCCTCCAAGAGACCCAGTACTTC CASSWPLQETQYF TRBJ2-5 . many TRBV5-1
TGCAGCGTGGCAGGGACAAACACTGAAGCTTTCTTT CSVAGTNTEAFF TRBJ1-1 . many TRBV29-1
TGCGCCAGCAGCCAAGAGTCTGAAACCTACGAGCAGTACTTC CASSQESETYEQYF TRBJ2-7 . many TRBV4-1
TGTGCCAGCAGTTACTCGAAGCGCGGGGACTACAATGAGCAGTTCTTC CASSYSKRGDYNEQFF TRBJ2-1 . many TRBV6-5
TGTGCCAGCAGCTTACGAGGCGAGGACATTTTCTCCTACGAGCAGTACTTC CASSLRGEDIFSYEQYF TRBJ2-7 . . TRBV7-6
TGTGCCAGCAGCTTAGTCCCAGGGCGGGAGCAGTACTTC CASSLVPGREQYF TRBJ2-7 . few TRBV7-9